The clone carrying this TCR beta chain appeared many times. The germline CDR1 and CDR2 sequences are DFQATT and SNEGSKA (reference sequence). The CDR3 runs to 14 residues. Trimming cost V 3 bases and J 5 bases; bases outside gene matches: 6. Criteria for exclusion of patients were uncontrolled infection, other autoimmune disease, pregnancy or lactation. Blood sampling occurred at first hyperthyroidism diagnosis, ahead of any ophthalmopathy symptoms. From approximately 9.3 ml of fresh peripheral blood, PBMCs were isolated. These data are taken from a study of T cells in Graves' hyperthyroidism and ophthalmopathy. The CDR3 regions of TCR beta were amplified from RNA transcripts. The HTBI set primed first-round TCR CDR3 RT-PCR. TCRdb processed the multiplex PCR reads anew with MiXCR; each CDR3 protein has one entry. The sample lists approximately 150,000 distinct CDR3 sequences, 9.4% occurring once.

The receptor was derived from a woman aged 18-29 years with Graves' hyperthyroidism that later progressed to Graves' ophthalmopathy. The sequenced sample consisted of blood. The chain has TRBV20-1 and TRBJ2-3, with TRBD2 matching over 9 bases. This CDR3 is CSASRTSVGDTQYF. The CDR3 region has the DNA TGCAGTGCTAGTAGGACTAGCGTGGGAGATACGCAGTATTTT.